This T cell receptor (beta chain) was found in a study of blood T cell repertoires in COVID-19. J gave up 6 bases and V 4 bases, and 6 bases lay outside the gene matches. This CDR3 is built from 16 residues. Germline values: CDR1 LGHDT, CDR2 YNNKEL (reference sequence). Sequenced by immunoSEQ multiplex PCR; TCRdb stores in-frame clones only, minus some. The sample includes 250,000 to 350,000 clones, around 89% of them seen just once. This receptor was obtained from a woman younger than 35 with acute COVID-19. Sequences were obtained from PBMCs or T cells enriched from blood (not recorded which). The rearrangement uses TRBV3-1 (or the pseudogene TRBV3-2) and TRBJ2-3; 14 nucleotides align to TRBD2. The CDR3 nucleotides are TGTGCCAGCAGCCCTCTGGGACTAGCGGGAGACGATACGCAGTATTTT. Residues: CASSPLGLAGDDTQYF.